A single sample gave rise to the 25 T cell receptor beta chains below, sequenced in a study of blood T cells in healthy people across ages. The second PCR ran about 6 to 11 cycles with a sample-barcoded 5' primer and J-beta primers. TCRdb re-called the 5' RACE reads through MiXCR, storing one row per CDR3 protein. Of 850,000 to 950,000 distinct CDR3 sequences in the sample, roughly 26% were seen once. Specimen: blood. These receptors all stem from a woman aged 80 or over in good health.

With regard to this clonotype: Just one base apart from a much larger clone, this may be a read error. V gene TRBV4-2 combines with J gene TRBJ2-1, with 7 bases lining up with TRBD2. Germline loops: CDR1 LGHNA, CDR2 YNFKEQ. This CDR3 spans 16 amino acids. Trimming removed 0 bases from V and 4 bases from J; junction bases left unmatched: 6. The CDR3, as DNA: TGTGCCAGCAGCCAAGAGCCTCCTAGCGGTTACAATGAGCAGTTCTTC. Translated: CASSQEPPSGYNEQFF.

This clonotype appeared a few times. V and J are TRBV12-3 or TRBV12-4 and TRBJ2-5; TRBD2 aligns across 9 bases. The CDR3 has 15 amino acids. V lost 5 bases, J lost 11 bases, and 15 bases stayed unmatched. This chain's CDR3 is CASSPNFAGGNEQYF. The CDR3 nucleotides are TGTGCCAGCAGTCCGAACTTCGCGGGGGGGAATGAGCAGTACTTC.

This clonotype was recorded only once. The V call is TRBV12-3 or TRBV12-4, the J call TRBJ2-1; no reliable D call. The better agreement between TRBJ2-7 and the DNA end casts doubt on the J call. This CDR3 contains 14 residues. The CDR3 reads CASRPWSSYNEQYF. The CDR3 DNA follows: TGTGCCAGCAGGCCTTGGAGCTCCTACAATGAGCAGTACTTC.

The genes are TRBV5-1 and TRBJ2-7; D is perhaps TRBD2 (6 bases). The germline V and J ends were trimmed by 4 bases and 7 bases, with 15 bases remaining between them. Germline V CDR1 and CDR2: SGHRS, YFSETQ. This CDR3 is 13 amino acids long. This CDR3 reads CASSLDAGTEQYF. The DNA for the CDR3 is TGCGCCAGCAGCCTGGACGCCGGGACTGAGCAGTACTTC.

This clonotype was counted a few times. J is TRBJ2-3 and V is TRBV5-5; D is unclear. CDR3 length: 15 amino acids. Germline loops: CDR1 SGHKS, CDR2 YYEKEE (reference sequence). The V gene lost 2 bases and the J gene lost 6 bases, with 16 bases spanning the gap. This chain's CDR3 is CASSFSPAQQDTQYF. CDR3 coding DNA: TGTGCCAGCAGCTTTAGTCCCGCCCAGCAGGATACGCAGTATTTT.

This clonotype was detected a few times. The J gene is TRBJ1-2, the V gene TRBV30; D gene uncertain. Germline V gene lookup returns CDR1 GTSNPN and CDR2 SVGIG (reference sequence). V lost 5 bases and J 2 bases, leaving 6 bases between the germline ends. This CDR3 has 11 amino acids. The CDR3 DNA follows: TGTGCCTGGGGCAGAAACTATGGCTACACCTTC. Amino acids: CAWGRNYGYTF.

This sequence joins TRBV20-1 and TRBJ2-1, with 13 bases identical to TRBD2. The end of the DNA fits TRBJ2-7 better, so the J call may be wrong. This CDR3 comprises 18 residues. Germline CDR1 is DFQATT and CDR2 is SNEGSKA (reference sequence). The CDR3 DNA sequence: TGCAGTGCTAGATCACTAGCGGGGGGGGCGAGCTCCTACAATGAGCAGTACTTC. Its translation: CSARSLAGGASSYNEQYF.

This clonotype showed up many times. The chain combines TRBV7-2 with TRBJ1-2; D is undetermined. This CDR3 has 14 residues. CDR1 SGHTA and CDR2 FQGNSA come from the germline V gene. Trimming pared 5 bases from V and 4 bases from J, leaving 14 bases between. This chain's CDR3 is CASSPRDTFYGYTF. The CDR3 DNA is TGTGCCAGCAGCCCCCGTGACACCTTCTATGGCTACACCTTC.

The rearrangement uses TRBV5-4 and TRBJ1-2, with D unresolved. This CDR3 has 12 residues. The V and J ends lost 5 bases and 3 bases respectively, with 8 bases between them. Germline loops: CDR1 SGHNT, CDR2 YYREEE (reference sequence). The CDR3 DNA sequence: TGTGCCAGCAGGAACCAGGACTATGGCTACACCTTC. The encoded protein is CASRNQDYGYTF.

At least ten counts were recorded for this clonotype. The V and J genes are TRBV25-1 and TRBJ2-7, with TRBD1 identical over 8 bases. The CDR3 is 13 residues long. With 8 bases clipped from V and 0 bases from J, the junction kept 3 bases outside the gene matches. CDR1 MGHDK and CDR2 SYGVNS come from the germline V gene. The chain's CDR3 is CASGQGSSYEQYF. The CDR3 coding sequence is TGTGCCAGCGGACAGGGAAGCTCCTACGAGCAGTACTTC.

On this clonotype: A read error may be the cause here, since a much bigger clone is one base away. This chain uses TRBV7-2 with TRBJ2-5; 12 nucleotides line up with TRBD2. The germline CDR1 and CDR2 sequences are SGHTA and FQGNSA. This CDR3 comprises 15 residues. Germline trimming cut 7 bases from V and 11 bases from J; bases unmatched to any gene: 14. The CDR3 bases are TGTGCCAGCAACACCCCTAGCGGGGGGGCTTATGAGCAGTACTTC. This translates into CASNTPSGGAYEQYF.

The CDR3 reads CASGSTGMVSYNEQYF. Here the CDR3 DNA reads TGTGCCAGCGGGTCGACAGGGATGGTCTCCTACAATGAGCAGTACTTC. The chain employs TRBV12-3 or TRBV12-4 and TRBJ2-1; 7 nucleotides line up with TRBD1. The tail of the sequence fits TRBJ2-7 better, so the J call may be wrong. The CDR3 loop spans 16 amino acids.

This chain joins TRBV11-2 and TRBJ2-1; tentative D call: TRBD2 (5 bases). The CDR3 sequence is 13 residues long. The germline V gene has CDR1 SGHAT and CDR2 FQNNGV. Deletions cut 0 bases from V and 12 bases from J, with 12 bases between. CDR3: CASSLEPDYWQFF. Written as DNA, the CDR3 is TGTGCCAGCAGCTTAGAACCCGACTATTGGCAGTTCTTC. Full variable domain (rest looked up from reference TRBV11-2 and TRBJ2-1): EAGVAQSPRYKIIEKRQSVAFWCNPISGHATLYWYQQILGQGPKLLIQFQNNGVVDDSQLPKDRFSAERLKGVDSTLKIQPAKLEDSAVYLCASSLEPDYWQFFGPGTRLTVL.

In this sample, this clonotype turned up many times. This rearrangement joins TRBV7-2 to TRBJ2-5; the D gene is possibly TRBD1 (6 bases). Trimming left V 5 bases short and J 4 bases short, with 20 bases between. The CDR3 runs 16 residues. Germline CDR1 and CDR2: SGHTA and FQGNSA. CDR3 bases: TGTGCCAGCAGCATATTCCGGGTCAGGGGTGGAGAGACCCAGTACTTC. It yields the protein CASSIFRVRGGETQYF.

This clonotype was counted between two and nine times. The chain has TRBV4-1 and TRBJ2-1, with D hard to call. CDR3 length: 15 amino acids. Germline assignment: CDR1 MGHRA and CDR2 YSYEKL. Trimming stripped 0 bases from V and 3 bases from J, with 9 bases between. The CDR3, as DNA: TGCGCCAGCAGCCAAGATCGAACATTCTACAATGAGCAGTTCTTC. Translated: CASSQDRTFYNEQFF.

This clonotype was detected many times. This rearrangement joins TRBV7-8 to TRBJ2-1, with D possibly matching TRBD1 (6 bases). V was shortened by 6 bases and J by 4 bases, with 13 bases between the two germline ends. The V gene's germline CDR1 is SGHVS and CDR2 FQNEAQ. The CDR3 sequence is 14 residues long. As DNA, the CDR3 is TGTGCCAGCAGAAAAAACAGGGATTACAATGAGCAGTTCTTC. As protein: CASRKNRDYNEQFF.

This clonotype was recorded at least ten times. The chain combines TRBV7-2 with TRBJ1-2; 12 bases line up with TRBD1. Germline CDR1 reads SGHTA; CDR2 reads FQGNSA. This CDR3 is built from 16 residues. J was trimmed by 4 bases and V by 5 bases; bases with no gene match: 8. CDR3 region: CASSTAGTGGAYGYTF. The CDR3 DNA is TGTGCCAGCAGCACGGCCGGGACAGGGGGCGCCTATGGCTACACCTTC.

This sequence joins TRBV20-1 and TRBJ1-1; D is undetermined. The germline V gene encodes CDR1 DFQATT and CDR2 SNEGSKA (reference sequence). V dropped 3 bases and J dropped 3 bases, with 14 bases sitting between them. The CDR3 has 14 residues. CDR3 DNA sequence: TGCAGTGCTAGGGACGAACCGAGGTACACTGAAGCTTTCTTT. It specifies CSARDEPRYTEAFF.

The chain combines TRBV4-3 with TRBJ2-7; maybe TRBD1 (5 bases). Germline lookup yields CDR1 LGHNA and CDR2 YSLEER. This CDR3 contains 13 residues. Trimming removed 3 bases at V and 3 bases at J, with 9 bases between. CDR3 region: CASSHAQGYEQYF. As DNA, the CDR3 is TGCGCCAGCAGCCATGCCCAGGGCTACGAGCAGTACTTC.

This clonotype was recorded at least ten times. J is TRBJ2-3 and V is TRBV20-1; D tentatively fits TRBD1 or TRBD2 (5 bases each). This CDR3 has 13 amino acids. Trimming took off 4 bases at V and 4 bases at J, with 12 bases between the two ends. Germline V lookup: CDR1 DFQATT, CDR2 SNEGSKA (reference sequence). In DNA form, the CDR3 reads TGCAGTGCTACTCTTAGGGGACCAGATACGCAGTATTTT. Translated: CSATLRGPDTQYF.

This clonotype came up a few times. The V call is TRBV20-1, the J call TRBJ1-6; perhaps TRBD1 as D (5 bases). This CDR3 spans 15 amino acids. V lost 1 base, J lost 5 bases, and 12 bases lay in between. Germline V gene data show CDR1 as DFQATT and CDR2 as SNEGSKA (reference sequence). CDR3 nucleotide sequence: TGCAGTGCTAGAGGGTCCACAGGAAATAATTCACCCCTCCACTTT. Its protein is CSARGSTGNNSPLHF.

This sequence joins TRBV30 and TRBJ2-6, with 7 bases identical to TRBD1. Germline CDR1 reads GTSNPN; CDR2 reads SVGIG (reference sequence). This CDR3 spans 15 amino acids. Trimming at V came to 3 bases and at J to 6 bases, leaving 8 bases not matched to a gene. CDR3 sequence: CAWRGQVVMANVLTF. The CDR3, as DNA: TGTGCCTGGAGAGGACAGGTTGTGATGGCCAACGTCCTGACTTTC.

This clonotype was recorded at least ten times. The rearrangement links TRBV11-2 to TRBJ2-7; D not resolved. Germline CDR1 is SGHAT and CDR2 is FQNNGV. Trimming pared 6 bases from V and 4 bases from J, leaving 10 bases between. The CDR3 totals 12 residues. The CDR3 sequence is CASRLDFYEQYF. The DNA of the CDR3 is TGTGCCAGCAGGCTCGACTTTTACGAGCAGTACTTC.

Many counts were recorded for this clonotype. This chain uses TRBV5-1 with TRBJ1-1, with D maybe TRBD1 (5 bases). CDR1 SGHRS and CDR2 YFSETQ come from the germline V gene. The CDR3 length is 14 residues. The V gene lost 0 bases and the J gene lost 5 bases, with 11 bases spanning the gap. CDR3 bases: TGCGCCAGCAGCTTGGAGCAGGGAGGAACTGAAGCTTTCTTT. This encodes CASSLEQGGTEAFF.

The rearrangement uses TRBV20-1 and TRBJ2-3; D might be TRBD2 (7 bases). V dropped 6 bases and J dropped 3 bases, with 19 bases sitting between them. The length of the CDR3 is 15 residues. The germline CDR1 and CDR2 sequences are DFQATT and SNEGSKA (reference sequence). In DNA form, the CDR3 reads TGCAGTGCGACGAACCTGGGAGGGGGAACAGATACGCAGTATTTT. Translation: CSATNLGGGTDTQYF.